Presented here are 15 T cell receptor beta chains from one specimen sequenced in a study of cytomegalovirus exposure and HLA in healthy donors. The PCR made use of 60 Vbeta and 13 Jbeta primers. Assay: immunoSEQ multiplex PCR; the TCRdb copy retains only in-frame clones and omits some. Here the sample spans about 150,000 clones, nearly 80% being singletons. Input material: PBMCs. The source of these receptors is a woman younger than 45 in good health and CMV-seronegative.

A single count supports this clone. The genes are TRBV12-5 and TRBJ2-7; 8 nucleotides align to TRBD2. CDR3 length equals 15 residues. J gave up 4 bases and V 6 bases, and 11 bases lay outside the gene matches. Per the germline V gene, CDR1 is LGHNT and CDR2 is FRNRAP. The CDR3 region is CASGPGWSGGYEQYF. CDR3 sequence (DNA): TGTGCTAGTGGCCCCGGATGGAGCGGGGGTTACGAGCAGTACTTC.

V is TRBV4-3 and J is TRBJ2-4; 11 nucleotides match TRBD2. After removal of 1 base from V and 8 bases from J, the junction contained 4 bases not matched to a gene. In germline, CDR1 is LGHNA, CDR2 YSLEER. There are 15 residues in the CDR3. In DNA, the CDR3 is TGCGCCAGCAGCCAAGTGACTAGCGGGGCAGACATTCAGTACTTC. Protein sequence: CASSQVTSGADIQYF.

The CDR3 region is CASSLAARVIEAFF. In DNA form, the CDR3 reads TGTGCCAGCAGCTTAGCAGCCAGGGTGATTGAAGCTTTCTTT. This chain joins TRBV7-2 and TRBJ1-1; the D gene is possibly TRBD1 (5 bases). The CDR3 sequence is 14 residues long. Germline-derived CDR1 and CDR2 are SGHTA and FQGNSA. Trimming left V 0 bases short and J 7 bases short, with 12 bases between.

CDR3 coding DNA: TGCGCCAGCAGCCGGGGAAACACTGAAGCTTTCTTT. Its translation: CASSRGNTEAFF. The gene calls are TRBV10-1 and TRBJ1-1; D remains ambiguous. There are 12 residues in the CDR3. V lost 6 bases, J lost 2 bases, and 7 bases lay in between. The germline CDR1 and CDR2 sequences are WNHNN and SYGVQD (reference sequence).

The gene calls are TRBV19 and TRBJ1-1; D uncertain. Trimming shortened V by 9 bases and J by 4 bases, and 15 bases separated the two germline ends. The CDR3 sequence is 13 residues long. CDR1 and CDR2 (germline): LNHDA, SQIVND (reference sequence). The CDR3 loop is CASHARGGTEAFF. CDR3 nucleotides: TGTGCCAGCCACGCCCGGGGAGGCACTGAAGCTTTCTTT.

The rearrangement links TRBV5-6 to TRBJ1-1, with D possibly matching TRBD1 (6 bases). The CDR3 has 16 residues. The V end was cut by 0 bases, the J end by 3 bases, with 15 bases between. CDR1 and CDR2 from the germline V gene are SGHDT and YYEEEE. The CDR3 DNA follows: TGTGCCAGCAGCTTGGCGGGGGGCCCATGGGACACTGAAGCTTTCTTT. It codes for CASSLAGGPWDTEAFF.

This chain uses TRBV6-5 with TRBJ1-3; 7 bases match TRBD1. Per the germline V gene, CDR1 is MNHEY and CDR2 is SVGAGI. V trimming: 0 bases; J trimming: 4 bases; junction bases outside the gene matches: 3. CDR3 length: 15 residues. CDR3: CASSYSAGGGNTIYF. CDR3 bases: TGTGCCAGCAGTTACTCGGCAGGGGGAGGAAACACCATATATTTT.

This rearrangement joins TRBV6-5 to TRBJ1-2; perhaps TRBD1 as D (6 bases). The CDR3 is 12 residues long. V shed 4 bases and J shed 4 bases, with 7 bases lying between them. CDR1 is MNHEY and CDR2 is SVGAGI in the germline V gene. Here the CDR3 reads CASSFRGYGYTF. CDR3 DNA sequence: TGTGCCAGCAGTTTCAGGGGCTATGGCTACACCTTC.

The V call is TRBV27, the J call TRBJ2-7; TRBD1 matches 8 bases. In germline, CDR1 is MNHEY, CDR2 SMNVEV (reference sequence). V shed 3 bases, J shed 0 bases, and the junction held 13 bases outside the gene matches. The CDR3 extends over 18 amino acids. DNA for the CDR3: TGTGCCAGCAGTTTCTCGATAAGAAGGGACAGGAACTCCTACGAGCAGTACTTC. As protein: CASSFSIRRDRNSYEQYF.

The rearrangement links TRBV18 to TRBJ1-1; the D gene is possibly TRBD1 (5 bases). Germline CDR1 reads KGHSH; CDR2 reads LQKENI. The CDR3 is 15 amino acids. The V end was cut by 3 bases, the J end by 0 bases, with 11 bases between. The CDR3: CASSPQTVLNTEAFF. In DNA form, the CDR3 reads TGTGCCAGCTCACCCCAGACAGTCTTGAACACTGAAGCTTTCTTT.

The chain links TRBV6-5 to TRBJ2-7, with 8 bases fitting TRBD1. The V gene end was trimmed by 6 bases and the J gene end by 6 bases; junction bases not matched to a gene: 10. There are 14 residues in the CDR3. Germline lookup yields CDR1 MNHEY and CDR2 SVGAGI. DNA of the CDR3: TGTGCCAGCAGCGGACGGACAGGGAAGGGCGAGCAGTACTTC. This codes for CASSGRTGKGEQYF.

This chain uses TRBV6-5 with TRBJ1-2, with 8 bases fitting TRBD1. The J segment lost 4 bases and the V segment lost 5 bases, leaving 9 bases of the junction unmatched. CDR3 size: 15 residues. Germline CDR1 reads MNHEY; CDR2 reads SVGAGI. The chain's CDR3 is CASSALIQGAYGYTF. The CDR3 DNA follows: TGTGCCAGCAGTGCCCTTATCCAGGGGGCCTATGGCTACACCTTC.

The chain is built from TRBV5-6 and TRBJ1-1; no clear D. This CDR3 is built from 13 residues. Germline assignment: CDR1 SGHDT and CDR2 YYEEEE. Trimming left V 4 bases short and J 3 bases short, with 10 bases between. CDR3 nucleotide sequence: TGTGCCAGCAGCGACAATGATGACACTGAAGCTTTCTTT. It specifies CASSDNDDTEAFF.

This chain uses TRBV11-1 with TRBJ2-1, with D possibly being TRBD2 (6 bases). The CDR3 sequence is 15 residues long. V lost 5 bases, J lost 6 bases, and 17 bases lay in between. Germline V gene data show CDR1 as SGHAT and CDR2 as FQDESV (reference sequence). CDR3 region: CASSGVPGLPNEQFF. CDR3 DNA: TGTGCCAGCAGCGGAGTCCCGGGACTGCCCAATGAGCAGTTCTTC.

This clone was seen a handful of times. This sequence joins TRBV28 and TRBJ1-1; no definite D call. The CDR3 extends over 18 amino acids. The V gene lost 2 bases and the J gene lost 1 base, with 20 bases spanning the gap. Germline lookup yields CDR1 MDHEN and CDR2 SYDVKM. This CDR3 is CASSLRGRFRARNTEAFF. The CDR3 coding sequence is TGTGCCAGCAGTTTAAGAGGGAGATTTCGGGCTAGGAACACTGAAGCTTTCTTT.